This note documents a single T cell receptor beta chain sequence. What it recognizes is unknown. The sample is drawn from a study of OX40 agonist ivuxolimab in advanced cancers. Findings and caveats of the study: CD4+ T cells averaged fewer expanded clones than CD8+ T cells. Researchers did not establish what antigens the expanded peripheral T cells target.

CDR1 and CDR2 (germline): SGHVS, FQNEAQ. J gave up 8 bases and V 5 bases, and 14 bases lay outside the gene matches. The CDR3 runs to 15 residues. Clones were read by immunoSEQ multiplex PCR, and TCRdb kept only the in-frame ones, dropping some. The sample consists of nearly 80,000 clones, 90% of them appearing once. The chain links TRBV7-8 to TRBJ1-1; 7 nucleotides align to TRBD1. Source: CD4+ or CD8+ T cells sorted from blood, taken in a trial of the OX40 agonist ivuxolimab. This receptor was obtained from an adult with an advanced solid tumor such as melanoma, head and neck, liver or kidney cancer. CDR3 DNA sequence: TGTGCCAGCAGCGATTTTAAAACCCCGACAGGGGAAGCTTTCTTT. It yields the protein CASSDFKTPTGEAFF.